Shown below are 26 T cell receptor beta chains from a single sample sequenced in a study of spatial heterogeneity in lung cancer. These TCRs' antigens remain unknown. Time point denoted: sample taken at primary tumor resection. General study findings and limits: One measure, the expanded intratumoral alpha and beta TCR count, tracked tumor mutation counts.

Each CDR3 protein gets one entry after TCRdb re-called the 5' RACE reads with MiXCR. The data hold 7,500 to 10,000 distinct CDR3 sequences, with over 11% observed a single time. Sample: lung tumor tissue, taken at surgery. Receptors were obtained from a male donor with early-stage non-small cell lung cancer.

The table lists this clonotype with many counts. This beta chain turned up in a library designed for alpha chains; as an off-target read, its abundance says little. This sequence joins TRBV9 and TRBJ2-6; the D is unclear. Germline CDR1 and CDR2: SGDLS and YYNGEE. The length of the CDR3 is 15 residues. V lost 0 bases to trimming and J lost 0 bases, with 4 bases between them. The DNA for the CDR3 is TGTGCCAGCAGCGTAGCAGGCTCTGGGGCCAACGTCCTGACTTTC. Its protein product is CASSVAGSGANVLTF. Combining the CDR3 with reference TRBV9 and TRBJ2-6 gives the whole variable domain DSGVTQTPKHLITATGQRVTLRCSPRSGDLSVYWYQQSLDQGLQFLIQYYNGEERAKGNILERFSAQQFPDLHSELNLSSLELGDSALYFCASSVAGSGANVLTFGAGSRLTVL.

This clonotype was recorded at least ten times. Because this beta chain is a stray read in a library intended to capture alpha chains, its abundance should not be given much weight. V gene TRBV5-1 combines with J gene TRBJ2-5, with 10 bases fitting TRBD1. Germline CDR1 and CDR2: SGHRS and YFSETQ. V trimming: 4 bases; J trimming: 5 bases; junction bases outside the gene matches: 14. The CDR3 sequence is 17 residues long. CDR3 coding DNA: TGCGCCAGCAGCAAGTCTACCGGGACAGGGGTCGGGGAGACCCAGTACTTC. Amino acids: CASSKSTGTGVGETQYF.

At least ten counts were recorded for this clonotype. A library made for alpha chains picked up this beta chain off target, so its size means little. This rearrangement joins TRBV20-1 to TRBJ2-7; possibly TRBD1 for D (7 bases). V lost 0 bases, J lost 6 bases, and 18 bases lay in between. Germline V gene data show CDR1 as DFQATT and CDR2 as SNEGSKA (reference sequence). This CDR3 has 15 residues. CDR3 nucleotide sequence: TGCAGTGCTAGAGATGGAGGGGGCGCGGGTCGCGAGCAGTACTTC. Translated, it gives CSARDGGGAGREQYF.

This clonotype was observed a handful of times. This beta chain is an unintended read in a library built for alpha chains; its size means little. The V and J genes are TRBV6-5 and TRBJ2-3, with TRBD1 matching over 7 bases. The V segment lost 6 bases and the J segment 6 bases; nucleotides outside the gene matches: 3. This CDR3 has 12 amino acids. The germline V gene encodes CDR1 MNHEY and CDR2 SVGAGI. The DNA for the CDR3 is TGTGCCAGCAGCCCAGGGGGTGATACGCAGTATTTT. Translating it yields CASSPGGDTQYF.

As for this clonotype: This beta chain lies outside the target of a library built for alpha chains; its clone size means little. V usage is TRBV5-5 and J usage is TRBJ2-7; D remains unclear. Germline CDR1 reads SGHKS; CDR2 reads YYEKEE (reference sequence). V gave up 3 bases and J gave up 0 bases, with 13 bases separating them. The CDR3 has 15 residues. For the CDR3, the DNA is TGTGCCAGCAGCTCCCCGACTCACAGCTCCTACGAGCAGTACTTC. Translation: CASSSPTHSSYEQYF. The full variable domain, rest sourced from reference TRBV5-5 and TRBJ2-7, is DAGVTQSPTHLIKTRGQQVTLRCSPISGHKSVSWYQQVLGQGPQFIFQYYEKEERGRGNFPDRFSARQFPNYSSELNVNALLLGDSALYLCASSSPTHSSYEQYFGPGTRLTVT.

There are many counts of this clonotype. Since the library was made to target alpha chains, this beta chain is a stray read and its abundance is not meaningful. DNA for the CDR3: TGTGCCTGGAGCAGGTCGGGGTATGGCTACACCTTC. Its translation: CAWSRSGYGYTF. The chain is built from TRBV30 and TRBJ1-2, with D uncertain. The CDR3 length is 12 residues. Trimming stripped 3 bases from V and 5 bases from J, with 10 bases between. Germline V CDR1 and CDR2: GTSNPN, SVGIG (reference sequence). Drawing the rest from reference TRBV30 and TRBJ1-2, the complete variable domain is SQTIHQWPATLVQPVGSPLSLECTVEGTSNPNLYWYRQAAGRGLQLLFYSVGIGQISSEVPQNLSASRPQDRQFILSSKKLLLSDSGFYLCAWSRSGYGYTFGSGTRLTVV.

At least ten counts were recorded for this clonotype. Because this beta chain is a stray read in a library intended to capture alpha chains, its abundance should not be given much weight. The chain couples TRBV27 to TRBJ2-4; D may be TRBD1 (6 bases). V lost 0 bases and J lost 7, with 19 bases in between. Germline V CDR1 and CDR2: MNHEY, SMNVEV (reference sequence). This CDR3 spans 17 amino acids. The CDR3 sequence: CASSLSSRGRGSNIQYF. The DNA of the CDR3 is TGTGCCAGCAGTTTATCTAGTCGTGGCAGGGGTTCGAACATTCAGTACTTC.

This clonotype was observed at least ten times. This beta chain is off target for a library built for alpha chains, so its abundance means little. The chain couples TRBV11-2 to TRBJ1-6; TRBD1 matches at 9 bases. Germline V gene data show CDR1 as SGHAT and CDR2 as FQNNGV. The CDR3 sequence is 16 residues long. J gave up 5 bases and V 5 bases, and 7 bases lay outside the gene matches. Written as DNA, the CDR3 is TGTGCCAGCAGCCCCACCGGGACAGGGAATAATTCACCCCTCCACTTT. Protein sequence: CASSPTGTGNNSPLHF. The whole variable domain, remainder taken from reference TRBV11-2 and TRBJ1-6, is EAGVAQSPRYKIIEKRQSVAFWCNPISGHATLYWYQQILGQGPKLLIQFQNNGVVDDSQLPKDRFSAERLKGVDSTLKIQPAKLEDSAVYLCASSPTGTGNNSPLHFGNGTRLTVT.

This clonotype was observed at least ten times. This beta chain came through as a stray read in a library set up for alpha chains, and its size says little. The J gene is TRBJ2-7, the V gene TRBV7-2, with 9 bases aligning to TRBD1. The trim removed 3 bases at V and 9 bases at J, leaving 3 bases unmatched. The length of the CDR3 is 12 residues. CDR1 and CDR2 from the germline V gene are SGHTA and FQGNSA. The DNA for the CDR3 is TGTGCCAGCAGCTTGGTGGGACAGGGGCAGTACTTC. This translates into CASSLVGQGQYF. The whole variable domain, remainder taken from reference TRBV7-2 and TRBJ2-7, is GAGVSQSPSNKVTEKGKDVELRCDPISGHTALYWYRQSLGQGLEFLIYFQGNSAPDKSGLPSDRFSAERTGGSVSTLTIQRTQQEDSAVYLCASSLVGQGQYFGPGTRLTVT.

This clonotype showed up many times. Since it is a stray read in a library aimed at alpha chains, this beta chain has a size that is not meaningful. The chain links TRBV12-3 or TRBV12-4 to TRBJ1-2, with D possibly TRBD1 on 6 matching bases. Trimming left V 5 bases short and J 2 bases short, with 18 bases between. This CDR3 is 16 amino acids long. In DNA, the CDR3 is TGTGCCAGCAGTAACTACCCTGAGGGACAAAACTATGGCTACACCTTC. Translated, it gives CASSNYPEGQNYGYTF.

On this clonotype itself: The junction departs from the called germline gene at one end, perhaps through a read error. This beta chain appears as a stray read in a library generated for alpha chains; its size is not informative. V is TRBV7-9 and J is TRBJ1-2; D perhaps matches TRBD1 (5 bases). This CDR3 comprises 14 residues. CDR1 is SEHNR and CDR2 is FQNEAQ in the germline V gene (reference sequence). CDR3 coding DNA: TGTGCCAACAGCCCTAGGGACCCCGTGAGAGGCTACGCCTTC. This sequence encodes CANSPRDPVRGYAF.

This clonotype was observed at least ten times. The library was prepared for alpha chains; this beta chain is a stray read, so its frequency means little. The chain couples TRBV7-9 to TRBJ1-1; no reliable D call. This CDR3 is 12 amino acids long. Trimming pared 3 bases from V and 11 bases from J, leaving 13 bases between. Germline V gene sequence: CDR1 SEHNR, CDR2 FQNEAQ (reference sequence). CDR3 DNA sequence: TGTGCCAGCAGCTTTTCCCGTAGCGAGGCTTTCTTT. Its translation is CASSFSRSEAFF.

By proportion, this clonotype is medium-sized (0.01 to 0.1%). Since it is a stray read in a library aimed at alpha chains, this beta chain has a size that is not meaningful. The CDR3 DNA reads TGTGCCAGCAGCGCCAATATGCTGGGGAACTATGGCTACACCTTC. Amino acids: CASSANMLGNYGYTF. The V gene is TRBV7-9, the J gene TRBJ1-2; D gene ambiguous. The CDR3 is made up of 15 amino acids. Germline loops: CDR1 SEHNR, CDR2 FQNEAQ (reference sequence). Trimming removed 5 bases at V and 2 bases at J, with 15 bases between.

In this sample, this clonotype turned up many times. Being off target in a library aimed at alpha chains, this beta chain has a size of little meaning. V is TRBV11-1 and J is TRBJ2-7; the match to TRBD2 covers 8 bases. Germline V gives CDR1 SGHAT, CDR2 FQDESV (reference sequence). V dropped 4 bases and J dropped 2; count of bases not matched to a gene: 4. The CDR3 is 14 amino acids. This chain's CDR3 is CASSSVAGTYEQYF. Here the CDR3 DNA reads TGTGCCAGCAGCTCGGTAGCGGGAACCTACGAGCAGTACTTC.

This clonotype was recorded many times. A library made for alpha chains picked up this beta chain off target, so its size means little. This chain joins TRBV18 and TRBJ2-7, with TRBD1 identical over 7 bases. The CDR3 spans 14 residues. Germline V CDR1 and CDR2: KGHSH, LQKENI. The trim removed 6 bases at V and 1 base at J, leaving 6 bases unmatched. The CDR3 nucleotides read TGTGCCAGCTCGCCCGGGACAGAATCCTACGAGCAGTACTTC. Translating it yields CASSPGTESYEQYF. The whole variable domain, remainder taken from reference TRBV18 and TRBJ2-7, is NAGVMQNPRHLVRRRGQEARLRCSPMKGHSHVYWYRQLPEEGLKFMVYLQKENIIDESGMPKERFSAEFPKEGPSILRIQQVVRGDSAAYFCASSPGTESYEQYFGPGTRLTVT.

Ten or more counts support this clonotype. This beta chain is an unintended read in a library built for alpha chains; its size means little. The V gene is TRBV3-1, the J gene TRBJ2-1; TRBD2 aligns across 12 bases. This CDR3 region has 15 residues. Germline CDR1 LGHDT, CDR2 YNNKEL (reference sequence). Losses at the gene ends were 4 bases for V and 6 bases for J; bases not matched to a gene: 4. The CDR3 protein is CASSPTSGSVNEQFF. DNA for the CDR3: TGTGCCAGCAGCCCGACTAGCGGGAGTGTCAATGAGCAGTTCTTC.

Points on this clonotype: The library was prepared for alpha chains; this beta chain is a stray read, so its frequency means little. The chain is built from TRBV28 and TRBJ2-3, with D possibly TRBD2 on 6 matching bases. Deletions cut 2 bases from V and 1 base from J, with 10 bases between. The CDR3 length is 15 residues. Germline loops: CDR1 MDHEN, CDR2 SYDVKM. The chain's CDR3 is CASSLPPGGTDTQYF. Written as DNA, the CDR3 is TGTGCCAGCAGTTTACCCCCGGGGGGCACAGATACGCAGTATTTT.

There are many counts of this clonotype. Because this beta chain is a stray read in a library intended to capture alpha chains, its abundance should not be given much weight. The CDR3 loop reads CASSQRNEQFF. CDR3 bases: TGTGCCAGCAGCCAAAGGAATGAGCAGTTCTTC. V usage is TRBV12-3 or TRBV12-4 and J usage is TRBJ2-1; D ambiguous. Trimming shortened V by 6 bases and J by 7 bases, and 7 bases separated the two germline ends. CDR3 length equals 11 residues.

This clonotype is deemed medium-sized. A library prepared for alpha chains yielded this beta chain as an off-target read; its size is of little meaning. This chain uses TRBV12-3 or TRBV12-4 with TRBJ1-2, with 7 bases identical to TRBD1. The V gene end was trimmed by 7 bases and the J gene end by 7 bases; junction bases not matched to a gene: 18. The CDR3 is made up of 16 amino acids. The CDR3 loop is CASINVGRQGTSGYTF. DNA for the CDR3: TGTGCCAGCATCAACGTGGGGAGACAGGGAACAAGTGGCTACACCTTC.

A remark on this clonotype: This beta chain turned up in a library designed for alpha chains; as an off-target read, its abundance says little. In DNA, the CDR3 is TGTGCCAGCAGTTACGATTCGTTCACAGATACGCAGTATTTT. This sequence encodes CASSYDSFTDTQYF. The chain has TRBV6-2 or TRBV6-3 and TRBJ2-3; no reliable D call. Deletions cut 2 bases from V and 2 bases from J, with 8 bases between. This CDR3 is built from 14 residues. Looked up from germline, CDR1 is MNHEY and CDR2 is SVGEGT.

This clonotype was counted many times. This beta chain is an off-target read within a library intended for alpha chains, so its frequency means little. The rearrangement uses TRBV13 and TRBJ1-3, with 9 bases fitting TRBD1. V shed 4 bases, J shed 3 bases, and the junction held 7 bases outside the gene matches. This CDR3 has 16 amino acids. Germline V lookup: CDR1 PRHDT, CDR2 FYEKMQ (reference sequence). CDR3 sequence (DNA): TGTGCCAGCAGCTCGGGACAGGGACTTTTTGGAAACACCATATATTTT. Residues: CASSSGQGLFGNTIYF.

This clonotype appeared a few times. Being off target in a library aimed at alpha chains, this beta chain has a size of little meaning. V is TRBV30 and J is TRBJ2-7, with unresolved D. Trimming shortened V by 0 bases and J by 6 bases, and 6 bases separated the two germline ends. The CDR3 covers 11 residues. Looked up from germline, CDR1 is GTSNPN and CDR2 is SVGIG (reference sequence). CDR3 nucleotide sequence: TGTGCCTGGAGTGTCTCGGTCGAGCAGTACTTC. Its translation is CAWSVSVEQYF. Full variable domain (rest looked up from reference TRBV30 and TRBJ2-7): SQTIHQWPATLVQPVGSPLSLECTVEGTSNPNLYWYRQAAGRGLQLLFYSVGIGQISSEVPQNLSASRPQDRQFILSSKKLLLSDSGFYLCAWSVSVEQYFGPGTRLTVT.

This clonotype was seen ten or more times. This beta chain is a stray read from a library made for alpha chains; its abundance is not meaningful. The rearrangement uses TRBV12-3 or TRBV12-4 and TRBJ2-7, with 10 bases that match TRBD1. The CDR3 loop spans 17 amino acids. J gave up 6 bases and V 4 bases, and 15 bases lay outside the gene matches. The CDR3: CASSYYPGDRGLREQYF. Written as DNA, the CDR3 is TGTGCCAGCAGTTATTACCCCGGCGACAGGGGGCTTCGCGAGCAGTACTTC.

As for this clonotype: Because this beta chain is a stray read in a library intended to capture alpha chains, its abundance should not be given much weight. The chain recombines TRBV5-1 with TRBJ2-3; D uncertain. The CDR3 covers 12 residues. Per germline, CDR1 SGHRS and CDR2 YFSETQ. V was pared by 2 bases and J by 5 bases, with 6 bases between. The CDR3 sequence is CASSFSEDTQYF. CDR3 nucleotide sequence: TGCGCCAGCAGCTTTTCGGAAGATACGCAGTATTTT.

This clonotype was counted many times. A library prepared for alpha chains yielded this beta chain as an off-target read; its size is of little meaning. J is TRBJ2-5 and V is TRBV4-3; TRBD2 matches at 8 bases. CDR1 LGHNA and CDR2 YSLEER come from the germline V gene. Trimming at V came to 1 base and at J to 1 base, leaving 8 bases not matched to a gene. This CDR3 has 17 amino acids. The CDR3 protein is CASSQGFGGAIQETQYF. The CDR3 coding sequence is TGCGCCAGCAGCCAAGGATTCGGGGGGGCTATCCAAGAGACCCAGTACTTC.

This clonotype appeared many times. Within a library made for alpha chains, this beta chain is off target, and its count is uninformative. The gene calls are TRBV7-9 and TRBJ2-3; 9 bases line up with TRBD2. The CDR3 contains 16 residues. The V segment lost 5 bases and the J segment 5 bases; nucleotides outside the gene matches: 11. Germline V gene data show CDR1 as SEHNR and CDR2 as FQNEAQ (reference sequence). In DNA, the CDR3 is TGTGCCAGCAGCCTAACTTTAGCGGGAGCGATAGATACGCAGTATTTT. Protein product: CASSLTLAGAIDTQYF.